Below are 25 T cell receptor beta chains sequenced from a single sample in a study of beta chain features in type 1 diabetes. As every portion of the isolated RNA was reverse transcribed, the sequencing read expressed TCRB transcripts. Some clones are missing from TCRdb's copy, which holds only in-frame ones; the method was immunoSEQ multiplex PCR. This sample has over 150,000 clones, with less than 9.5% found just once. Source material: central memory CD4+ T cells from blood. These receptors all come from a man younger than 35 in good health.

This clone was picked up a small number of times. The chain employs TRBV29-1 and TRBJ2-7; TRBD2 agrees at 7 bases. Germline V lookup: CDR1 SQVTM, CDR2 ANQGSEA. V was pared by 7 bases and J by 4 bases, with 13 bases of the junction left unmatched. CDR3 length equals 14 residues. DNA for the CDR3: TGCAGCGCGAGGGCCCCCGGACTAGTATACGAGCAGTACTTC. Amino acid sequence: CSARAPGLVYEQYF.

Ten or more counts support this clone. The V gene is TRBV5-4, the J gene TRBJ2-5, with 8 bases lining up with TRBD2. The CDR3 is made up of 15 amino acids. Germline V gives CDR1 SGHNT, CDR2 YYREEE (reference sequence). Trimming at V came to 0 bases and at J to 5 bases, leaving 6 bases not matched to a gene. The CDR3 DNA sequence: TGTGCCAGCAGCTTGGGCCTAGCGGGCGGGGAGACCCAGTACTTC. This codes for CASSLGLAGGETQYF.

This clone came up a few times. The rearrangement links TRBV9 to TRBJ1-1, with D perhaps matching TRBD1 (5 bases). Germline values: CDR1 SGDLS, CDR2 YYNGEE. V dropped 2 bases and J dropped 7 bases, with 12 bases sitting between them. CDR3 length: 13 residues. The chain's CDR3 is CASSVLDSGEAFF. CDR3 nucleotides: TGTGCCAGCAGCGTCCTAGACAGTGGTGAAGCTTTCTTT. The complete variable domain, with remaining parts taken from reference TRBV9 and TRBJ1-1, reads DSGVTQTPKHLITATGQRVTLRCSPRSGDLSVYWYQQSLDQGLQFLIQYYNGEERAKGNILERFSAQQFPDLHSELNLSSLELGDSALYFCASSVLDSGEAFFGQGTRLTVV.

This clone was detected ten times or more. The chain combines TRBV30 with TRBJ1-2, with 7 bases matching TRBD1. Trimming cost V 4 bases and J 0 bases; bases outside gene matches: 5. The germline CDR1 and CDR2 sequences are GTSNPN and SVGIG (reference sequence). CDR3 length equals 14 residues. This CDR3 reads CAWKNQGANYGYTF. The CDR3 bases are TGTGCCTGGAAAAACCAGGGGGCTAACTATGGCTACACCTTC.

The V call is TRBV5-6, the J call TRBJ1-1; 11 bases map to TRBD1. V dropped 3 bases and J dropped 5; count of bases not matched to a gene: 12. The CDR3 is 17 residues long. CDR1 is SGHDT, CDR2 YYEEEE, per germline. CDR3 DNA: TGTGCCAGCAGCTCCAGGGACAGGGGGGACGGGATGACTGAAGCTTTCTTT. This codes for CASSSRDRGDGMTEAFF.

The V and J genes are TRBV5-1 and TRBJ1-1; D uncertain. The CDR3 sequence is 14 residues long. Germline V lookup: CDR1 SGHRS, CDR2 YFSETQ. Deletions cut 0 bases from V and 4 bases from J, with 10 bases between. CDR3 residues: CASSLGAAGTEAFF. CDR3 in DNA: TGCGCCAGCAGCTTGGGGGCAGCGGGCACTGAAGCTTTCTTT. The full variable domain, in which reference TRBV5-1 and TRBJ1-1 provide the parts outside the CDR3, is KAGVTQTPRYLIKTRGQQVTLSCSPISGHRSVSWYQQTPGQGLQFLFEYFSETQRNKGNFPGRFSGRQFSNSRSEMNVSTLELGDSALYLCASSLGAAGTEAFFGQGTRLTVV.

The CDR3 loop reads CASSPMAGTQYF. CDR3 sequence (DNA): TGTGCCAGTAGCCCCATGGCGGGGACCCAGTACTTC. This sequence joins TRBV19 and TRBJ2-5, with a weak D call TRBD2 (5 bases). The CDR3 runs 12 residues. The germline V and J ends were trimmed by 6 bases and 7 bases, with 12 bases remaining between them. CDR1 is LNHDA, CDR2 SQIVND, per germline (reference sequence).

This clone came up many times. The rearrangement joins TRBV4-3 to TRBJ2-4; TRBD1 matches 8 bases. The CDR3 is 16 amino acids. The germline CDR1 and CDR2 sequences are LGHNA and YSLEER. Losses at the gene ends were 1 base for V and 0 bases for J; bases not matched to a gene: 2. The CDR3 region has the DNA TGCGCCAGCAGCCAAGTTGACAGGGGAGCCAAAAACATTCAGTACTTC. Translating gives CASSQVDRGAKNIQYF.

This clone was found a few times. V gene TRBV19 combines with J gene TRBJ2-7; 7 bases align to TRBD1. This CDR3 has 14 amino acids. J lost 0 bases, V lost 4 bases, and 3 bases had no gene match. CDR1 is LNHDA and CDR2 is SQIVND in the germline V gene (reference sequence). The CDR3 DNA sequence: TGTGCCAGTAGTAGGGGGACAGCCTCCTACGAGCAGTACTTC. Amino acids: CASSRGTASYEQYF.

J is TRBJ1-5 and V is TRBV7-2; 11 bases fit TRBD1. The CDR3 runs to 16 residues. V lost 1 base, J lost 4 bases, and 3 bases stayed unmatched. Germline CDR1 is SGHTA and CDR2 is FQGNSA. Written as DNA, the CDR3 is TGTGCCAGCAGCTTAGTTGGACAGGGGGCAAATCAGCCCCAGCATTTT. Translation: CASSLVGQGANQPQHF.

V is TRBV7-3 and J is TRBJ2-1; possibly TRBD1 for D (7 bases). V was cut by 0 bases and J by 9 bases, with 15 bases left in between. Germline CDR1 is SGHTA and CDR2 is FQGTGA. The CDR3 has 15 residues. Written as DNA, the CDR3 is TGTGCCAGCAGCTTAACGAGGCAGGGGGGTGGTGAGCAGTTCTTC. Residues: CASSLTRQGGGEQFF.

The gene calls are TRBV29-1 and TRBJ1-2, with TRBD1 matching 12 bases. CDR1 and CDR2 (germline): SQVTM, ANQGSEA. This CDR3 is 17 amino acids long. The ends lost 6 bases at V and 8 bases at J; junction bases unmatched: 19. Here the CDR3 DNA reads TGCAGCGTGACACCACGCCGGGACAGGGGGCAATCAGGGGGCTACACCTTC. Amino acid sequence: CSVTPRRDRGQSGGYTF.

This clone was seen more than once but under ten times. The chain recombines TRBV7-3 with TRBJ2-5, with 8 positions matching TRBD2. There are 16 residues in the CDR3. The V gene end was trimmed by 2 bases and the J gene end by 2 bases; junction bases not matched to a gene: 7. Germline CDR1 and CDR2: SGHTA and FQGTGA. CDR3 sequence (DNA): TGTGCCAGCAGCTTATGGGGGGGGACTAGACAAGAGACCCAGTACTTC. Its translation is CASSLWGGTRQETQYF.

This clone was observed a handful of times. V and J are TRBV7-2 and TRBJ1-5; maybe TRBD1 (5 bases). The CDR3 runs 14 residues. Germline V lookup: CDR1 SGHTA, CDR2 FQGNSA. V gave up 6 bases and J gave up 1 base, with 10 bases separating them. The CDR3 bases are TGTGCCAGCAGTCTGGGGCTCAGCAATCAGCCCCAGCATTTT. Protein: CASSLGLSNQPQHF.

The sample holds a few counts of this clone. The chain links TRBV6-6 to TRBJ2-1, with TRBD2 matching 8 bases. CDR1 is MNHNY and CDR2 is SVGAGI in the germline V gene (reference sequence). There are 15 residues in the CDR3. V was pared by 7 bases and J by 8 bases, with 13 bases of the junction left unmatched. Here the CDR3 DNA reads TGTGCCAGCAAGAGCGGGGGAAGTACTGTCTATGAGCAGTTCTTC. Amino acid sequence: CASKSGGSTVYEQFF.

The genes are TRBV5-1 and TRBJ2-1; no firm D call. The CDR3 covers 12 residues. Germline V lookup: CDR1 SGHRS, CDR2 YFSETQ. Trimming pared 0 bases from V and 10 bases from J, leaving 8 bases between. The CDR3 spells CASSLAGWEQFF. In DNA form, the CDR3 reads TGCGCCAGCAGCTTGGCCGGGTGGGAGCAGTTCTTC.

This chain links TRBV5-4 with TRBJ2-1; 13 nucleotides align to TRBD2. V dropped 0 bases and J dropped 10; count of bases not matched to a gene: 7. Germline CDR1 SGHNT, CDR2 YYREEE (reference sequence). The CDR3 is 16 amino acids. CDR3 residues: CASSLAGTSGAREQFF. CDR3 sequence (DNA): TGTGCCAGCAGCTTGGCCGGGACTAGCGGGGCTCGGGAGCAGTTCTTC.

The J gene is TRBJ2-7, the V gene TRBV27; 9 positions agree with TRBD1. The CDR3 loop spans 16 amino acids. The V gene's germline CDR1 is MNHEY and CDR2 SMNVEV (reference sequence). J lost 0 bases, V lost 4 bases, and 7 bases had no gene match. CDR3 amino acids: CASSSPGQGTSYEQYF. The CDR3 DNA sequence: TGTGCCAGCAGTTCCCCCGGACAGGGGACCTCCTACGAGCAGTACTTC.

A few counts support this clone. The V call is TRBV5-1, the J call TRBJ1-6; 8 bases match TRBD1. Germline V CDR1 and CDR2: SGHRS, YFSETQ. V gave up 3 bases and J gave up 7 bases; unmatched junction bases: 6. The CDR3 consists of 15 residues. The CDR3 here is CASSSQGADNSPLHF. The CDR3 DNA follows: TGCGCCAGCAGCTCCCAGGGGGCTGACAATTCACCCCTCCACTTT.

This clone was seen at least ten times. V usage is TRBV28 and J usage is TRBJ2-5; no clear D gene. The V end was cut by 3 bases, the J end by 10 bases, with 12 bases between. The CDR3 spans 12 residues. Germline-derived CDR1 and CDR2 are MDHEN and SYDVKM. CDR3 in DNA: TGTGCCAGCAGTTTTGGCCAGGCGAGCCAGTACTTC. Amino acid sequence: CASSFGQASQYF.

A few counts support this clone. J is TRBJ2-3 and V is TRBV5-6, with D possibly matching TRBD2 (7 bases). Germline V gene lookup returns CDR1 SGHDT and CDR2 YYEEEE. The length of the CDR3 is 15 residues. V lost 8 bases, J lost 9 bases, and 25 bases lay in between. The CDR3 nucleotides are TGTGCCAGGAGGTATTGCGGGGGCCCGACCCACACGCAGTATTTT. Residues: CARRYCGGPTHTQYF.

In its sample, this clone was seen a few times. The CDR3 is CASSLGTSIHEQYF. The CDR3 DNA follows: TGTGCCAGCAGTTTGGGGACTAGCATTCACGAGCAGTACTTC. The rearrangement joins TRBV28 to TRBJ2-7; 9 nucleotides line up with TRBD2. Germline CDR1 and CDR2: MDHEN and SYDVKM. The CDR3 runs to 14 residues. J was trimmed by 5 bases and V by 3 bases; bases with no gene match: 5.

The CDR3 sequence: CASSMMELYEQYF. CDR3 sequence (DNA): TGTGCCAGTAGTATGATGGAGCTCTACGAGCAGTACTTC. The V and J genes are TRBV19 and TRBJ2-7; D not certain. This CDR3 contains 13 residues. The germline V and J ends were trimmed by 3 bases and 3 bases, with 9 bases remaining between them. The germline gives CDR1 LNHDA, CDR2 SQIVND (reference sequence).

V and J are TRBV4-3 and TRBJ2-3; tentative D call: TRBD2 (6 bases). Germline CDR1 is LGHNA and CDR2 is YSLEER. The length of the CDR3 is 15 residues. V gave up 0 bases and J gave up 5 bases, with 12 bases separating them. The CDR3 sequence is CASSQEGRGLDTQYF. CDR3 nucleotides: TGCGCCAGCAGCCAAGAAGGTCGGGGGTTAGATACGCAGTATTTT.

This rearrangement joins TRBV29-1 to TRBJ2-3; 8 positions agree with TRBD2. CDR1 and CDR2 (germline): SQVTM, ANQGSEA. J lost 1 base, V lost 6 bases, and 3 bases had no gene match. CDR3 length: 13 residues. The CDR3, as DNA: TGCAGCGTCCAAGCGGGAGGCACAGATACGCAGTATTTT. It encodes CSVQAGGTDTQYF.